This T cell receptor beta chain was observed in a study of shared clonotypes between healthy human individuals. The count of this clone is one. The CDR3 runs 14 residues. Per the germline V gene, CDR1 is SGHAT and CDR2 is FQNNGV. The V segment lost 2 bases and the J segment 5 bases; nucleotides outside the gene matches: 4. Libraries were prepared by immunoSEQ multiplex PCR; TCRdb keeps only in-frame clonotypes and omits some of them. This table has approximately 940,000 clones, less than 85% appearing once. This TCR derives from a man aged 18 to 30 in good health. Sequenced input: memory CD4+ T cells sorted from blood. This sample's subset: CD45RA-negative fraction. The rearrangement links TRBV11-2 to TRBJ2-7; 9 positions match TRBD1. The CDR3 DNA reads TGTGCCAGCAGCTTAAGAGGGGACAGGGACGAGCAGTACTTC. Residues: CASSLRGDRDEQYF.